These 28 T cell receptor beta chains were sequenced from one sample in a study of beta chain features in type 1 diabetes. Points from the study as a whole: Moderate yet significant TCRB CDR3 shortening was seen in Type 1 diabetes patients in all four CD4+ subsets.

Expressed TCRB transcripts were sequenced, since all the RNA that had been isolated was reverse transcribed. Method: immunoSEQ multiplex PCR; TCRdb's copy keeps in-frame clones and lacks some. The sample has under 300,000 clones; roughly 22% are singletons. The antigens of these receptors remain unknown. The sequencing input was naive CD4+ T cells from blood. The receptors originated from a woman between 40 and 55 years old with type 1 diabetes.

CDR3 DNA sequence: TGTGCCTCGGAACGGGGGGGCACTGAAGCTTTCTTT. Translation gives CASERGGTEAFF. The V call is TRBV30, the J call TRBJ1-1; D might be TRBD1 (5 bases). This CDR3 contains 12 residues. V was trimmed by 7 bases and J by 4 bases, leaving 13 bases between them. The germline V gene has CDR1 GTSNPN and CDR2 SVGIG (reference sequence).

This clone was found a few times. The chain is built from TRBV10-3 and TRBJ2-5; no clear D. CDR3 length: 12 residues. V was trimmed by 10 bases and J by 1 base, leaving 10 bases between them. Germline lookup yields CDR1 ENHRY and CDR2 SYGVKD. CDR3 coding DNA: TGTGCCACCAGCTCTGTCCAAGAGACCCAGTACTTC. Translated, it gives CATSSVQETQYF.

This clone was counted only a few times. This chain uses TRBV7-2 with TRBJ1-2; 8 nucleotides agree with TRBD1. This CDR3 has 13 residues. Germline CDR1 SGHTA, CDR2 FQGNSA. V was clipped by 5 bases and J by 7 bases; unmatched bases: 6. The CDR3 loop reads CASSLDRAVGYTF. In DNA form, the CDR3 reads TGTGCCAGCAGCCTGGACAGGGCGGTTGGCTACACCTTC.

The chain links TRBV29-1 to TRBJ2-7; 7 bases line up with TRBD1. The CDR3 totals 13 residues. The V segment lost 6 bases and the J segment 2 bases; nucleotides outside the gene matches: 7. Looked up from germline, CDR1 is SQVTM and CDR2 is ANQGSEA. The CDR3 is CSVTGQWAYEQYF. In DNA, the CDR3 is TGCAGCGTAACGGGACAGTGGGCCTACGAGCAGTACTTC.

This clone was detected a few times. At one of its ends the junction is not consistent with the germline gene, which may arise from a read error. This chain connects TRBV29-1 to TRBJ2-5, with D possibly matching TRBD2 (8 bases). The CDR3 consists of 15 residues. Germline V gives CDR1 SQVTM, CDR2 ANQGSEA. CDR3 loop: CSGEKFGRGQGTQYF. The CDR3 region has the DNA TGCAGCGGTGAAAAGTTCGGGAGGGGGCAGGGGACCCAGTACTTC.

V gene TRBV4-3 combines with J gene TRBJ2-5, with 7 nucleotides matching TRBD1. The CDR3 has 15 residues. Germline lookup yields CDR1 LGHNA and CDR2 YSLEER. The V gene end was trimmed by 0 bases and the J gene end by 2 bases; junction bases not matched to a gene: 3. The CDR3 sequence is CASSQEFRGQETQYF. The CDR3 DNA reads TGCGCCAGCAGCCAAGAATTCAGGGGGCAAGAGACCCAGTACTTC.

This clone was observed a handful of times. The genes are TRBV5-6 and TRBJ2-1; TRBD2 matches at 7 bases. Germline CDR1 and CDR2: SGHDT and YYEEEE. This CDR3 has 14 residues. The junction had 11 bases not matched to a gene; V was cut back by 6 bases and J by 8 bases. The CDR3 sequence: CASIPAGRGDEQFF. The CDR3 nucleotides read TGTGCCAGCATCCCCGCGGGGAGGGGCGATGAGCAGTTCTTC.

As concerns this clone: The junction shows a germline mismatch at one end, possibly a read error. The chain joins TRBV6-5 to TRBJ2-7; 7 bases agree with TRBD2. Germline V CDR1 and CDR2: MNHEY, SVGAGI. CDR3 size: 15 residues. The DNA of the CDR3 is TGTGCCAGCAGTTACTCGAACGCGGGAGAACCTCGGGAGGCCTTC. This gives the protein CASSYSNAGEPREAF.

V is TRBV30 and J is TRBJ1-5; the D is unclear. CDR3 length: 13 amino acids. CDR1 and CDR2 from the germline V gene are GTSNPN and SVGIG (reference sequence). V was shortened by 0 bases and J by 4 bases, with 7 bases between the two germline ends. The CDR3 DNA reads TGTGCCTGGAGTGTAGCCTCGAATCAGCCCCAGCATTTT. Amino acids: CAWSVASNQPQHF.

This clone has just a few counts. The rearrangement links TRBV9 to TRBJ2-1; unclear D gene. Germline values: CDR1 SGDLS, CDR2 YYNGEE. V was clipped by 0 bases and J by 6 bases, with 7 bases between them. This CDR3 region has 13 residues. The CDR3 sequence is CASSVGSVNEQFF. The CDR3 nucleotides read TGTGCCAGCAGCGTAGGCAGTGTCAATGAGCAGTTCTTC.

This rearrangement joins TRBV6-6 to TRBJ2-1; maybe TRBD1 (6 bases). There are 14 residues in the CDR3. The germline V gene has CDR1 MNHNY and CDR2 SVGAGI (reference sequence). Trimming cost V 2 bases and J 8 bases, with 13 bases left between them. Written as DNA, the CDR3 is TGTGCCAGCAGTTACCAATACAGGGACCATGAGCAGTTCTTC. Translation: CASSYQYRDHEQFF.

J is TRBJ2-3 and V is TRBV10-3; 11 bases are shared with TRBD2. Germline trimming cut 3 bases from V and 3 bases from J; bases unmatched to any gene: 8. This CDR3 has 17 residues. Germline V gene sequence: CDR1 ENHRY, CDR2 SYGVKD. The CDR3 is CAISELELAGGTDTQYF. The DNA of the CDR3 is TGTGCCATCAGTGAACTGGAGCTAGCGGGAGGAACAGATACGCAGTATTTT.

CDR3 residues: CASRGGSRYEQYF. In DNA form, the CDR3 reads TGTGCCAGCCGAGGGGGCTCTAGGTACGAGCAGTACTTC. The chain employs TRBV6-5 and TRBJ2-7, with 7 bases matching TRBD1. The V gene's germline CDR1 is MNHEY and CDR2 SVGAGI. V lost 8 bases to trimming and J lost 4 bases; unmatched junction nucleotides: 8. The CDR3 has 13 residues.

V is TRBV5-4 and J is TRBJ2-5; TRBD1 might be the D (5 bases). This CDR3 spans 14 amino acids. Germline CDR1 and CDR2: SGHNT and YYREEE (reference sequence). V gave up 3 bases and J gave up 4 bases, with 13 bases separating them. CDR3 residues: CASSSTGVRETQYF. In DNA form, the CDR3 reads TGTGCCAGCAGCTCCACAGGAGTAAGAGAGACCCAGTACTTC. Variable domain in full (rest from reference TRBV5-4 and TRBJ2-5): ETGVTQSPTHLIKTRGQQVTLRCSSQSGHNTVSWYQQALGQGPQFIFQYYREEENGRGNFPPRFSGLQFPNYSSELNVNALELDDSALYLCASSSTGVRETQYFGPGTRLLVL.

This clone has just a few counts. The chain combines TRBV18 with TRBJ2-7; D uncertain. The length of the CDR3 is 15 residues. From germline, CDR1 is KGHSH and CDR2 LQKENI. The germline V and J ends were trimmed by 3 bases and 3 bases, with 15 bases remaining between them. DNA for the CDR3: TGTGCCAGCTCACCTGAATCGGTACGTGGCTACGAGCAGTACTTC. Translating gives CASSPESVRGYEQYF.

In this sample, this clone turned up a few times. The rearrangement joins TRBV29-1 to TRBJ2-3, with D tentatively TRBD1 (6 bases). Germline CDR1 SQVTM, CDR2 ANQGSEA. Trimming stripped 6 bases from V and 4 bases from J, with 8 bases between. This CDR3 is built from 11 residues. The CDR3 coding sequence is TGCAGCGTGGGGGCCCCAGATACGCAGTATTTT. Residues: CSVGAPDTQYF.

The V and J genes are TRBV6-6 and TRBJ1-6; 7 bases map to TRBD1. V lost 5 bases to trimming and J lost 9 bases; unmatched junction nucleotides: 10. CDR1 and CDR2 from the germline V gene are MNHNY and SVGAGI (reference sequence). CDR3 length: 15 amino acids. The CDR3: CASSDRDRGRSPLHF. CDR3 bases: TGTGCCAGCAGTGACAGGGACCGGGGGCGTTCACCCCTCCACTTT.

This clone has only a few counts. The V and J genes are TRBV5-4 and TRBJ2-7; TRBD1 is a possible D gene (6 bases). Looked up from germline, CDR1 is SGHNT and CDR2 is YYREEE (reference sequence). The CDR3 totals 14 residues. The germline V and J ends were trimmed by 4 bases and 4 bases, with 15 bases remaining between them. The CDR3 bases are TGTGCCAGCAGCGAACAGGGCTCCCGGTACGAGCAGTACTTC. Protein: CASSEQGSRYEQYF.

This clone was recorded a few times. Here the CDR3 DNA reads TGCGCCAGCAGCTTCCACAGGGCTGTCCGCCTATACAATGAGCAGTTCTTC. This codes for CASSFHRAVRLYNEQFF. The genes are TRBV5-1 and TRBJ2-1; D is possibly TRBD1 (6 bases). Germline CDR1 SGHRS, CDR2 YFSETQ. The CDR3 contains 17 residues. V lost 2 bases and J lost 4, with 19 bases in between.

This rearrangement joins TRBV5-4 to TRBJ2-3; D gene unclear. V was pared by 4 bases and J by 2 bases, with 8 bases between. Germline lookup yields CDR1 SGHNT and CDR2 YYREEE (reference sequence). This CDR3 is built from 13 residues. As DNA, the CDR3 is TGTGCCAGCAGCCTACTCACCACAGATACGCAGTATTTT. Protein product: CASSLLTTDTQYF.

Only a few counts were recorded for this clone. The J gene is TRBJ2-1, the V gene TRBV5-4; 9 bases agree with TRBD2. The CDR3 runs 18 residues. V trimming: 3 bases; J trimming: 5 bases; junction bases outside the gene matches: 15. Germline CDR1 is SGHNT and CDR2 is YYREEE (reference sequence). The CDR3 sequence is CASSSGRYSGSVNNEQFF. CDR3 DNA: TGTGCCAGCAGCTCGGGACGATATAGCGGGAGTGTGAACAATGAGCAGTTCTTC.

There are a few counts of this clone. The genes are TRBV7-2 and TRBJ1-6, with unresolved D. Germline V gene data show CDR1 as SGHTA and CDR2 as FQGNSA. V was trimmed by 1 base and J by 10 bases, leaving 11 bases between them. CDR3 length: 14 residues. The DNA for the CDR3 is TGTGCCAGCAGCTTAGGTCCCGGCGGATCACCCCTCCACTTT. Protein: CASSLGPGGSPLHF.

The chain recombines TRBV29-1 with TRBJ1-1; D unclear. The CDR3 extends over 16 amino acids. Trimming removed 5 bases at V and 0 bases at J, with 19 bases between. Germline V gene data show CDR1 as SQVTM and CDR2 as ANQGSEA. CDR3 nucleotide sequence: TGCAGCGTTTCTTCTGACACCGGTTACATGAACACTGAAGCTTTCTTT. This sequence encodes CSVSSDTGYMNTEAFF.

This clone was detected once. The chain joins TRBV7-2 to TRBJ1-6; D gene uncertain. Per germline, CDR1 SGHTA and CDR2 FQGNSA. The CDR3 is 12 residues long. The V end was cut by 5 bases, the J end by 12 bases, with 11 bases between. The CDR3 region is CASSQSSGPLHF. DNA for the CDR3: TGTGCCAGCAGCCAGAGTTCGGGACCCCTCCACTTT.

CDR3 amino acids: CASSEALRMDTQYF. In nucleotides, the CDR3 is TGTGCCAGCAGTGAAGCGCTGAGGATGGATACGCAGTATTTT. V and J are TRBV2 and TRBJ2-3; D gene ambiguous. V gave up 0 bases and J gave up 6 bases, with 10 bases separating them. The CDR3 is made up of 14 amino acids. CDR1 SNHLY and CDR2 FYNNEI come from the germline V gene.

This chain joins TRBV19 and TRBJ2-7, with TRBD1 identical over 11 bases. There are 15 residues in the CDR3. With 10 bases clipped from V and 2 bases from J, the junction kept 10 bases outside the gene matches. The germline CDR1 and CDR2 sequences are LNHDA and SQIVND (reference sequence). The CDR3 nucleotides read TGTGCCACTACACCCGGGACAGGGGGAACCTACGAGCAGTACTTC. Residues: CATTPGTGGTYEQYF.

The sample holds a few counts of this clone. The gene calls are TRBV5-4 and TRBJ1-1, with TRBD1 as a possible D gene (5 bases). The CDR3 has 14 residues. V was cut by 6 bases and J by 0 bases, with 12 bases left in between. Germline V gene sequence: CDR1 SGHNT, CDR2 YYREEE (reference sequence). CDR3 nucleotides: TGTGCCAGCACCATCGGGGGGTTGAACACTGAAGCTTTCTTT. Its protein is CASTIGGLNTEAFF.

This chain links TRBV9 with TRBJ2-1, with a tentative D call TRBD2 (5 bases). Trimming cost V 3 bases and J 7 bases, with 8 bases left between them. CDR1 and CDR2 from the germline V gene are SGDLS and YYNGEE. This CDR3 comprises 12 residues. Here the CDR3 reads CASSARRNEQFF. The CDR3 DNA reads as TGTGCCAGCAGCGCCAGGAGGAATGAGCAGTTCTTC.